Below are 13 T cell receptor beta chains sequenced from a single sample in a study of blood T cell repertoires in COVID-19. The method was immunoSEQ multiplex PCR; TCRdb's version includes in-frame clones alone and lacks a portion of them. This sample has 70,000 to 85,000 clones, with more than 70% found just once. Sequences were obtained from peripheral blood. The receptors stem from a man older than 75 with active or convalescent COVID-19.

This chain joins TRBV5-1 and TRBJ2-1; TRBD2 matches 9 bases. The CDR3 is made up of 14 amino acids. After removal of 0 bases from V and 7 bases from J, the junction contained 2 bases not matched to a gene. CDR1 and CDR2 (germline): SGHRS, YFSETQ. The CDR3, as DNA: TGCGCCAGCAGCTTGGAGACTAGCGGAAATGAGCAGTTCTTC. Protein: CASSLETSGNEQFF.

The chain employs TRBV2 and TRBJ1-4; TRBD1 matches 7 bases. Germline V gene lookup returns CDR1 SNHLY and CDR2 FYNNEI. This CDR3 contains 13 residues. V lost 6 bases, J lost 4 bases, and 2 bases stayed unmatched. CDR3 DNA: TGTGCCAGCAGAGGACAGGTTAATGAAAAACTGTTTTTT. Translation: CASRGQVNEKLFF.

The chain employs TRBV4-1 and TRBJ1-2, with a weak D call TRBD1 (5 bases). With 5 bases removed from V and 8 bases from J, the gap between germline ends came to 12 bases. The CDR3 sequence is 12 residues long. Germline V CDR1 and CDR2: MGHRA, YSYEKL. This CDR3 is CASSSQDKGYTF. The CDR3 DNA reads as TGCGCCAGCAGCTCACAGGATAAAGGCTACACCTTC.

The J gene is TRBJ1-5, the V gene TRBV5-8; no clear D gene. V was shortened by 4 bases and J by 1 base, with 6 bases between the two germline ends. CDR1 SGHTS and CDR2 YDEGEE come from the germline V gene. There are 13 residues in the CDR3. The CDR3, as DNA: TGTGCCAGCAGCACCCGGAGCAATCAGCCCCAGCATTTT. Its protein product is CASSTRSNQPQHF.

The chain employs TRBV6-5 and TRBJ1-6, with a weak D call TRBD1 (5 bases). Germline V gives CDR1 MNHEY, CDR2 SVGAGI. CDR3 length: 15 amino acids. The V end was cut by 7 bases, the J end by 3 bases, with 13 bases between. CDR3 nucleotides: TGTGCCAGCAAGGGGCCAGCTCTCTATAATTCACCCCTCCACTTT. Residues: CASKGPALYNSPLHF.

This clone was found a few times. The rearrangement links TRBV5-4 to TRBJ1-1, with no clear D. Germline lookup yields CDR1 SGHNT and CDR2 YYREEE (reference sequence). V lost 1 base to trimming and J lost 4 bases, with 11 bases between them. The CDR3 spans 14 residues. The CDR3, as DNA: TGTGCCAGCAGCTTGAACAGCTGGCGCACTGAAGCTTTCTTT. Its protein product is CASSLNSWRTEAFF.

V and J are TRBV6-2 or TRBV6-3 and TRBJ2-5; perhaps TRBD2 as D (7 bases). CDR1 is MNHEY, CDR2 SVGEGT, per germline. Deletions cut 4 bases from V and 5 bases from J, with 17 bases between. The CDR3 extends over 15 amino acids. This CDR3 reads CASSFAGAPGETQYF. DNA for the CDR3: TGTGCCAGCAGTTTCGCGGGGGCCCCGGGGGAGACCCAGTACTTC.

The chain has TRBV2 and TRBJ1-5; 8 positions match TRBD1. Looked up from germline, CDR1 is SNHLY and CDR2 is FYNNEI. The CDR3 is made up of 13 amino acids. Trimming took 8 bases from V and 2 from J; bases not matched to a gene: 2. The CDR3 sequence is CASGGQGNQPQHF. In DNA, the CDR3 is TGTGCCAGCGGGGGACAGGGCAATCAGCCCCAGCATTTT.

The chain joins TRBV18 to TRBJ2-2; maybe TRBD2 (5 bases). Germline CDR1 is KGHSH and CDR2 is LQKENI. CDR3 length: 13 residues. Trimming cost V 2 bases and J 7 bases, with 8 bases left between them. The CDR3 region has the DNA TGTGCCAGCTCACCAACTAGGGTCGGGGAGCTGTTTTTT. It codes for CASSPTRVGELFF.

This clone showed up just once. The V gene is TRBV7-9, the J gene TRBJ1-1, with 7 nucleotides matching TRBD1. The CDR3 spans 15 residues. With 8 bases clipped from V and 1 base from J, the junction kept 10 bases outside the gene matches. Per the germline V gene, CDR1 is SEHNR and CDR2 is FQNEAQ (reference sequence). The CDR3 DNA follows: TGTGCCAGCGGCTGGGGCAGGGGGGAGAACACTGAAGCTTTCTTT. Protein product: CASGWGRGENTEAFF.

The genes are TRBV2 and TRBJ1-2, with TRBD1 matching over 7 bases. V lost 6 bases and J lost 6; bases outside the gene matches: 16. Looked up from germline, CDR1 is SNHLY and CDR2 is FYNNEI. This CDR3 has 16 residues. CDR3 loop: CASSPGIMTGRDGYTF. In nucleotides, the CDR3 is TGTGCCAGCAGCCCGGGAATTATGACAGGGAGAGATGGCTACACCTTC.

This chain links TRBV5-6 with TRBJ1-5; D gene uncertain. V lost 3 bases and J lost 0, with 10 bases in between. The CDR3 contains 15 residues. CDR1 is SGHDT, CDR2 YYEEEE, per germline. The CDR3 loop is CASSSYGLSNQPQHF. DNA of the CDR3: TGTGCCAGCAGCTCCTACGGACTTAGCAATCAGCCCCAGCATTTT.

The chain links TRBV13 to TRBJ2-1, with D maybe TRBD1 (5 bases). The CDR3 loop spans 15 amino acids. Germline CDR1 is PRHDT and CDR2 is FYEKMQ (reference sequence). The V end lost 1 base, the J end lost 7 bases, and 14 bases lay between the germline ends. The CDR3 is CASSLVPRAGNEQFF. The CDR3 DNA reads as TGTGCCAGCAGCTTAGTCCCCAGGGCTGGGAATGAGCAGTTCTTC.